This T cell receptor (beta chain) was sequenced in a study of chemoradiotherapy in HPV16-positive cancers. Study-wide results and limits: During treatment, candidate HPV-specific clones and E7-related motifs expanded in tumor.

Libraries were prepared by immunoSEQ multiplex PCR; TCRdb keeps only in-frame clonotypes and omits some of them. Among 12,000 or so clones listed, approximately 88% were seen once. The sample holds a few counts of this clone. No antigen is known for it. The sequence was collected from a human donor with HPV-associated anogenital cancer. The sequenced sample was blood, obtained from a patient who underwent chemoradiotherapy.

CDR3 in DNA: TGTGCCAGCAGCTCCCAGCAGTCGGGGTCTCAGCCCCAGCATTTT. Protein product: CASSSQQSGSQPQHF. This sequence joins TRBV7-2 and TRBJ1-5; D call uncertain. Germline V CDR1 and CDR2: SGHTA, FQGNSA. The germline V and J ends were trimmed by 4 bases and 6 bases, with 16 bases remaining between them. The CDR3 totals 15 residues.